One sample yielded the 10 T cell receptor beta chains listed below, sequenced in a study of cytotoxic CD8 clonotypes in ibrutinib-treated CLL. The data were produced by immunoSEQ multiplex PCR, yet TCRdb's version contains in-frame clones alone and is incomplete. In the table there are approximately 150,000 clones, approximately 80% of which are singletons. The starting material was PBMCs, obtained after 12 months of ibrutinib treatment. These receptors came from a human donor with chronic lymphocytic leukemia.

The V call is TRBV27, the J call TRBJ1-2, with 7 bases matching TRBD1. The trim removed 5 bases at V and 5 bases at J, leaving 17 bases unmatched. The CDR3 is 17 residues long. Germline lookup yields CDR1 MNHEY and CDR2 SMNVEV (reference sequence). DNA for the CDR3: TGTGCCAGCAGTCGGTTACGCGGGGACAGCGGGAAATATGGCTACACCTTC. Translation gives CASSRLRGDSGKYGYTF.

The rearrangement joins TRBV19 to TRBJ2-3; D is ambiguous. The germline CDR1 and CDR2 sequences are LNHDA and SQIVND (reference sequence). V was pared by 3 bases and J by 6 bases, with 13 bases between. CDR3 length: 14 residues. CDR3 DNA sequence: TGTGCCAGTAGTATTCAGGACGTTAGTGATACGCAGTATTTT. Translating it yields CASSIQDVSDTQYF.

V is TRBV7-3 and J is TRBJ2-7, with 10 bases lining up with TRBD2. With 3 bases clipped from V and 4 bases from J, the junction kept 6 bases outside the gene matches. The germline V gene encodes CDR1 SGHTA and CDR2 FQGTGA. The CDR3 covers 15 residues. The CDR3 protein is CASSFSGTSDYEQYF. In DNA, the CDR3 is TGTGCCAGCAGCTTTTCCGGGACTAGCGATTACGAGCAGTACTTC. The full variable domain, with the rest looked up from reference TRBV7-3 and TRBJ2-7, is GAGVSQTPSNKVTEKGKYVELRCDPISGHTALYWYRQSLGQGPEFLIYFQGTGAADDSGLPNDRFFAVRPEGSVSTLKIQRTERGDSAVYLCASSFSGTSDYEQYFGPGTRLTVT.

This clone was counted between two and nine times. This sequence joins TRBV2 and TRBJ2-7, with D possibly TRBD1 on 6 matching bases. V gave up 7 bases and J gave up 6 bases, with 13 bases separating them. The CDR3 spans 12 residues. Germline CDR1 is SNHLY and CDR2 is FYNNEI. The CDR3 DNA reads as TGTGCCAGCAATTACAGGGCCGGCGAGCAGTACTTC. Its protein is CASNYRAGEQYF.

The V and J genes are TRBV28 and TRBJ2-1, with 10 bases aligning to TRBD1. The J segment lost 12 bases and the V segment lost 4 bases, leaving 12 bases of the junction unmatched. The CDR3 contains 15 residues. Germline V CDR1 and CDR2: MDHEN, SYDVKM. CDR3 DNA sequence: TGTGCCAGCAGTTCGGGACAGGGGTTTACAATGAGGCAGTTCTTC. This encodes CASSSGQGFTMRQFF.

This rearrangement joins TRBV27 to TRBJ2-1; TRBD2 matches 12 bases. The CDR3 length is 15 residues. J lost 7 bases, V lost 7 bases, and 8 bases had no gene match. Looked up from germline, CDR1 is MNHEY and CDR2 is SMNVEV (reference sequence). The DNA of the CDR3 is TGTGCCAGCACCCCCGGCGGGACTAGCGGGAATGAGCAGTTCTTC. It yields the protein CASTPGGTSGNEQFF.

The chain recombines TRBV7-2 with TRBJ1-1, with D unresolved. Germline loops: CDR1 SGHTA, CDR2 FQGNSA. V gave up 7 bases and J gave up 1 base, with 13 bases separating them. This CDR3 comprises 14 residues. Here the CDR3 reads CASTELRPNTEAFF. DNA for the CDR3: TGTGCCAGCACCGAGCTCCGACCGAACACTGAAGCTTTCTTT.

V gene TRBV27 combines with J gene TRBJ2-7; D ambiguous. This CDR3 spans 13 amino acids. The germline gives CDR1 MNHEY, CDR2 SMNVEV (reference sequence). Trimming stripped 5 bases from V and 0 bases from J, with 8 bases between. The CDR3 spells CASSPGYSYEQYF. The CDR3 coding sequence is TGTGCCAGCAGTCCCGGGTACTCCTACGAGCAGTACTTC.

DNA of the CDR3: TGTGCCAGCAGCTCAGGACTTGAAGGCGAGCAGTACTTC. This codes for CASSSGLEGEQYF. The gene calls are TRBV5-6 and TRBJ2-7, with D perhaps TRBD2 (5 bases). Trimming cost V 3 bases and J 6 bases, with 13 bases left between them. The CDR3 length is 13 residues. Germline V gene data show CDR1 as SGHDT and CDR2 as YYEEEE.

The chain combines TRBV7-9 with TRBJ1-4; D not certain. The CDR3 consists of 15 residues. In germline, CDR1 is SEHNR, CDR2 FQNEAQ (reference sequence). Trimming stripped 1 base from V and 8 bases from J, with 14 bases between. CDR3 amino acids: CASSLVLQYGEKLFF. The CDR3 DNA follows: TGTGCCAGCAGCTTAGTGCTCCAATACGGAGAAAAACTGTTTTTT.